The sequence of this TCR beta chain was determined in a study of blood T cell repertoires in COVID-19. This CDR3 contains 13 residues. The trim removed 3 bases at V and 7 bases at J, leaving 7 bases unmatched. In germline, CDR1 is DFQATT, CDR2 SNEGSKA (reference sequence). Here immunoSEQ multiplex PCR was the method, and the copy in TCRdb shows in-frame clones only, minus some. The sample has about 200,000 clones; 70% to 90% are singletons. Sequencing used PBMCs or T cells enriched from blood (not recorded which). The chain recombines TRBV20-1 with TRBJ2-5, with TRBD1 matching over 8 bases. The TCR originated in a man aged 25 to 40 who had recovered from COVID-19. This chain's CDR3 is CSASRTGSVTQYF. In nucleotides, the CDR3 is TGCAGTGCTAGTCGGACAGGGAGTGTGACCCAGTACTTC.